Listed below are T cell receptor beta chains from one sample, sequenced in a study of T cell changes during pregnancy in multiple sclerosis. Libraries were prepared by immunoSEQ multiplex PCR; TCRdb keeps only in-frame clonotypes and omits some of them. The sample records 15,000 to 20,000 clones, 87% being singletons. The sequencing here drew on CD8+ T cells from peripheral blood mononuclear cells, taken in the third trimester of pregnancy. These receptors were obtained from a female donor in good health, enrolled as a control in a pregnancy study. Each CDR3 is given with its conserved first and last residue. Each record gives: J gene, D gene, V gene, clone size, CDR3 protein, CDR3 DNA. The D gene is left open where the match is weak. Clone size is stated in some rows and not others, as once, few, many or a class when expanded.

TRBJ2-1	TRBD2	TRBV5-1	.	CASSLPRLAGGLDEQFF	TGCGCCAGCAGCCTCCCAAGACTAGCGGGGGGGCTAGATGAGCAGTTCTTC
TRBJ1-2	.	TRBV25-1	once	CASSEYMRDRESLNYTF	TGTGCCAGCAGTGAATATATGCGAGACCGGGAGTCTCTGAACTACACCTTC
TRBJ2-7	.	TRBV29-1	.	CSVGGGYSYEQYF	TGCAGCGTTGGAGGCGGGTACTCCTACGAGCAGTACTTC
TRBJ2-2	.	TRBV7-9	.	CASSSVGGGEAGELFF	TGTGCCAGCAGCTCGGTTGGGGGGGGCGAAGCCGGGGAGCTGTTTTTT
TRBJ2-7	.	TRBV14	.	CASSQPGQVHEQYF	TGTGCCAGCAGCCAACCGGGACAAGTCCACGAGCAGTACTTC
TRBJ2-1	.	TRBV27	.	CASSLARVRNEQFF	TGTGCCAGCAGTCTCGCGCGGGTTAGGAATGAGCAGTTCTTC
TRBJ2-3	TRBD2	TRBV2	.	CAGSEGGPADTQYF	TGTGCCGGCAGCGAGGGAGGGCCAGCAGATACGCAGTATTTT
TRBJ1-6	.	TRBV16	.	CASSPATGWRLHF	TGTGCCAGCAGCCCAGCTACAGGGTGGCGTCTCCACTTT
TRBJ2-1	TRBD1	TRBV9	.	CASRGQGASEQFF	TGTGCCAGCAGGGGACAGGGGGCGTCTGAGCAGTTCTTC
TRBJ1-6	.	TRBV28	.	CASSLSDTYNSPLHF	TGTGCCAGCAGTTTATCTGACACCTATAATTCACCCCTCCACTTT
TRBJ2-1	TRBD1	TRBV14	.	CASSQPTGGSYNEQFF	TGTGCCAGCAGCCAACCTACAGGGGGGTCCTACAATGAGCAGTTCTTC
TRBJ1-1	TRBD1	TRBV15	.	CATSRDGTGRTTAFF	TGTGCCACCAGCAGAGATGGGACAGGGCGAACCACAGCTTTCTTT
TRBJ1-4	.	TRBV6-5	.	CASRETVATNEKLFF	TGTGCCAGCAGGGAGACGGTTGCAACTAATGAAAAACTGTTTTTT
TRBJ2-1	TRBD2	TRBV6-6	.	CASSTSGGNEQFF	TGTGCCAGCAGTACTAGCGGGGGGAATGAGCAGTTCTTC
TRBJ2-2	.	TRBV5-1	.	CASSLEGTGELFF	TGCGCCAGCAGCTTGGAGGGGACCGGGGAGCTGTTTTTT
TRBJ2-1	TRBD1	TRBV13	.	CASSAPGQGPNEQFF	TGTGCCAGCAGCGCCCCGGGACAGGGGCCAAATGAGCAGTTCTTC
TRBJ1-4	.	TRBV19	.	CASSITAREKLFF	TGTGCCAGTAGTATAACAGCCAGGGAAAAACTGTTTTTT
TRBJ1-5	TRBD1	TRBV6-1	.	CASSEGTGGVQPQHF	TGTGCCAGCAGTGAAGGGACAGGGGGCGTTCAGCCCCAGCATTTT
TRBJ1-4	TRBD1	TRBV15	.	CATSRGRQGGDEKLFF	TGTGCCACCAGCAGAGGTAGACAGGGGGGTGATGAAAAACTGTTTTTT
TRBJ1-2	.	TRBV19	.	CASSIVREYYGYTF	TGTGCCAGTAGTATTGTAAGAGAATACTATGGCTACACCTTC
TRBJ2-7	TRBD2	TRBV6-1	.	CASSGPSGSSYEQYF	TGTGCCAGCAGTGGCCCCAGCGGGAGCTCCTACGAGCAGTACTTC
TRBJ2-3	.	TRBV5-1	.	CASSLTNPDTQYF	TGCGCCAGCAGCTTGACTAACCCGGATACGCAGTATTTT
TRBJ1-5	.	TRBV6-6	.	CASNLQGPNQPQHF	TGTGCCAGCAATCTACAGGGTCCCAATCAGCCCCAGCATTTT
TRBJ2-7	TRBD2	TRBV9	.	CASSTGTSAYEQYF	TGTGCCAGCAGCACCGGGACTAGCGCCTACGAGCAGTACTTC
TRBJ2-3	TRBD2	TRBV7-6	.	CASSLAGTSGTDTQYF	TGTGCCAGCAGCTTAGCGGGGACTAGCGGGACAGATACGCAGTATTTT
TRBJ1-5	TRBD1	TRBV15	.	CATSPAQTGNQPQHF	TGTGCCACCAGCCCTGCTCAGACAGGGAATCAGCCCCAGCATTTT
TRBJ2-1	.	TRBV19	.	CASGTGLNEQFF	TGTGCCAGTGGCACAGGATTAAATGAGCAGTTCTTC
TRBJ2-4	.	TRBV15	.	CATSRSRDGGNIQYF	TGTGCCACCAGCAGGTCCCGGGACGGGGGAAACATTCAGTACTTC
TRBJ2-7	TRBD2	TRBV27	.	CASSGRVAGAYEQYF	TGTGCCAGCAGTGGCCGGGTAGCGGGAGCCTACGAGCAGTACTTC
TRBJ2-3	TRBD2	TRBV13	.	CASSLKAAGGPSTDTQYF	TGTGCCAGCAGCTTAAAGGCTGCGGGAGGGCCTTCTACAGATACGCAGTATTTT
TRBJ2-7	TRBD1	TRBV7-9	.	CASSYGQGDYEQYF	TGTGCCAGCAGCTACGGACAGGGTGACTACGAGCAGTACTTC
TRBJ2-4	TRBD2	TRBV19	.	CASSKRGSEEIAKNIQYF	TGTGCCAGCTCAAAGCGGGGGTCTGAAGAAATAGCCAAAAACATTCAGTACTTC
TRBJ2-1	TRBD2	TRBV28	.	CASSLSLAGGDWNEQFF	TGTGCCAGCAGTTTAAGTCTAGCGGGAGGGGATTGGAATGAGCAGTTCTTC
TRBJ2-7	TRBD1	TRBV7-9	.	CASSPRDRGYEQYF	TGTGCCAGCAGCCCCCGGGACAGGGGTTACGAGCAGTACTTC
TRBJ2-7	TRBD2	TRBV11-2	many	CASSLYGGGSYEQYF	TGTGCCAGCAGCTTATACGGCGGGGGGTCATACGAGCAGTACTTC
TRBJ2-7	.	TRBV2	.	CASSEGRKPYEQYF	TGTGCCAGCAGTGAGGGGCGCAAGCCCTACGAGCAGTACTTC
TRBJ2-1	TRBD2	TRBV7-3	.	CASSPRTSATYNEQFF	TGTGCCAGCAGCCCCCGGACTAGCGCTACCTACAATGAGCAGTTCTTC
TRBJ2-7	TRBD1	TRBV19	.	CASGQGTYEQYF	TGTGCCAGTGGACAGGGGACCTACGAGCAGTACTTC
TRBJ1-5	.	TRBV2	.	CASSDTDSRNQPQHF	TGTGCCAGCAGTGATACTGACAGCCGCAATCAGCCCCAGCATTTT
TRBJ1-1	.	TRBV6-1	.	CASRETENTEAFF	TGTGCCAGCAGGGAGACGGAGAACACTGAAGCTTTCTTT
TRBJ2-3	TRBD2	TRBV7-9	.	CASSLGRPGGLDTQYF	TGTGCCAGCAGCTTAGGAAGGCCGGGGGGGCTTGATACGCAGTATTTT
TRBJ2-1	.	TRBV6-5	.	CASSYESRHNEQFF	TGTGCCAGCAGTTACGAATCCAGGCACAATGAGCAGTTCTTC